The 16 T cell receptor beta chains presented below share a single source sample, sequenced in a study of beta chain features in type 1 diabetes. Expressed TCRB transcripts were sequenced because the isolated RNA had all been reverse transcribed beforehand. Profiling relied on immunoSEQ multiplex PCR, and the TCRdb table lists in-frame clones only, not all of them. Here the sample spans hundreds of thousands of clones, over 9.5% being singletons. Sequenced input: naive CD4+ T cells from blood. These receptors were taken from a man aged 18-30 years in good health.

V usage is TRBV19 and J usage is TRBJ1-2; D is possibly TRBD1 (5 bases). V was clipped by 5 bases and J by 6 bases, with 10 bases between them. CDR1 and CDR2 from the germline V gene are LNHDA and SQIVND (reference sequence). The CDR3 consists of 12 residues. The CDR3: CASSPGFHGYTF. In nucleotides, the CDR3 is TGTGCCAGTAGTCCAGGGTTCCATGGCTACACCTTC.

The rearrangement joins TRBV5-1 to TRBJ1-2; no definite D call. Germline-derived CDR1 and CDR2 are SGHRS and YFSETQ. This CDR3 has 13 amino acids. Trimming took 0 bases from V and 2 from J, leaving 5 bases between them. The CDR3 is CASSLDTNYGYTF. CDR3 coding DNA: TGCGCCAGCAGCTTGGACACCAACTATGGCTACACCTTC.

CDR3 bases: TGCGCCAGCAGCTTCCCAGGGTCTGGGGCCAACGTCCTGACTTTC. This codes for CASSFPGSGANVLTF. This rearrangement joins TRBV4-3 to TRBJ2-6; D might be TRBD1 (5 bases). Germline-derived CDR1 and CDR2 are LGHNA and YSLEER. The V and J ends lost 5 bases and 1 base respectively, with 9 bases between them. This CDR3 contains 15 residues.

The J gene is TRBJ1-4, the V gene TRBV7-9; no clear D gene. Trimming took off 7 bases at V and 7 bases at J, with 7 bases between the two ends. The CDR3 consists of 11 residues. Germline lookup yields CDR1 SEHNR and CDR2 FQNEAQ (reference sequence). The CDR3 spells CASTSSEKLFF. The CDR3 DNA reads as TGTGCCAGCACGTCTTCTGAAAAACTGTTTTTT.

The J gene is TRBJ2-7, the V gene TRBV30; TRBD1 is a possible D gene (5 bases). From germline, CDR1 is GTSNPN and CDR2 SVGIG (reference sequence). Trimming removed 0 bases from V and 4 bases from J, with 7 bases in between. CDR3 size: 12 residues. The CDR3 nucleotides are TGTGCCTGGAGTGTACAGGTATACGAGCAGTACTTC. This encodes CAWSVQVYEQYF.

This clone was observed a handful of times. This sequence joins TRBV13 and TRBJ2-6; no clear D gene. The CDR3 is 15 amino acids. Germline V gene lookup returns CDR1 PRHDT and CDR2 FYEKMQ (reference sequence). V was pared by 3 bases and J by 1 base, with 7 bases between. CDR3 protein: CASSLWRSGANVLTF. CDR3 sequence (DNA): TGTGCCAGCAGCTTGTGGCGGTCTGGGGCCAACGTCCTGACTTTC.

In DNA form, the CDR3 reads TGTGCCTGGCGACAGTCACCGAACACTGAAGCTTTCTTT. Protein product: CAWRQSPNTEAFF. The chain links TRBV30 to TRBJ1-1; maybe TRBD1 (5 bases). V lost 5 bases to trimming and J lost 1 base, with 11 bases between them. This CDR3 comprises 13 residues. The germline gives CDR1 GTSNPN, CDR2 SVGIG (reference sequence).

V is TRBV18 and J is TRBJ2-1; 8 bases align to TRBD2. This CDR3 is built from 15 residues. V was pared by 3 bases and J by 5 bases, with 6 bases of the junction left unmatched. Germline V gene lookup returns CDR1 KGHSH and CDR2 LQKENI. The CDR3: CASSPRGAENNEQFF. CDR3 sequence (DNA): TGTGCCAGCTCACCGCGGGGGGCCGAAAACAATGAGCAGTTCTTC.

The rearrangement joins TRBV9 to TRBJ2-1, with TRBD2 matching over 7 bases. V was pared by 3 bases and J by 8 bases, with 14 bases of the junction left unmatched. CDR3 length equals 16 residues. Germline V gives CDR1 SGDLS, CDR2 YYNGEE. CDR3 DNA sequence: TGTGCCAGCAGCGCCCGGGGCGCGGGAGAATCCCATGAGCAGTTCTTC. Translation: CASSARGAGESHEQFF.

V gene TRBV5-4 combines with J gene TRBJ2-7; the match to TRBD2 covers 8 bases. Losses at the gene ends were 2 bases for V and 4 bases for J; bases not matched to a gene: 5. The CDR3 consists of 14 residues. Germline V gene lookup returns CDR1 SGHNT and CDR2 YYREEE (reference sequence). CDR3 in DNA: TGTGCCAGCAGCTTTAGCGGGGCCGGGTACGAGCAGTACTTC. Translated, it gives CASSFSGAGYEQYF.

This clone appeared a few times. The J gene is TRBJ2-2, the V gene TRBV14; TRBD1 matches at 8 bases. Unmatched junction bases numbered 12, after V lost 0 bases and J lost 9 bases. CDR3 length equals 17 residues. In germline, CDR1 is SGHDN, CDR2 FVKESK. This CDR3 is CASSQDLDRGGGRELFF. CDR3 bases: TGTGCCAGCAGCCAAGATCTCGACAGGGGAGGAGGAAGGGAGCTGTTTTTT.

The chain joins TRBV2 to TRBJ1-2, with D unresolved. The CDR3 runs 14 residues. Germline CDR1 SNHLY, CDR2 FYNNEI. V shed 4 bases and J shed 4 bases, with 13 bases lying between them. The CDR3 DNA follows: TGTGCCAGCAGTGCGTCAGGCCAGATCTATGGCTACACCTTC. Its protein product is CASSASGQIYGYTF.

This clone was counted a few times. This chain joins TRBV28 and TRBJ2-1; TRBD1 matches at 7 bases. Germline loops: CDR1 MDHEN, CDR2 SYDVKM. The CDR3 sequence is 16 residues long. Germline trimming cut 3 bases from V and 1 base from J; bases unmatched to any gene: 6. This CDR3 reads CASSFRYRGSYNEQFF. CDR3 nucleotides: TGTGCCAGCAGTTTCCGCTACAGGGGTTCCTACAATGAGCAGTTCTTC.

The rearrangement joins TRBV28 to TRBJ1-2, with D maybe TRBD1 (5 bases). This CDR3 comprises 13 residues. The germline V and J ends were trimmed by 6 bases and 2 bases, with 10 bases remaining between them. Per the germline V gene, CDR1 is MDHEN and CDR2 is SYDVKM. CDR3 DNA: TGTGCCAGCAGAATCCGGACAAACTATGGCTACACCTTC. Protein product: CASRIRTNYGYTF.

Of note for this clone: The same CDR3 also results from other DNA sequences found in this sample. The chain combines TRBV5-1 with TRBJ1-5; weak D call: TRBD1 (6 bases). The V end was cut by 4 bases, the J end by 1 base, with 12 bases between. The V gene's germline CDR1 is SGHRS and CDR2 YFSETQ. The CDR3 is made up of 15 amino acids. The CDR3 sequence: CASSLLGASNQPQHF. The CDR3 DNA follows: TGCGCCAGCAGCCTCCTGGGGGCCAGCAATCAGCCCCAGCATTTT.

This clone was observed a few times. The rearrangement uses TRBV28 and TRBJ1-2; D unclear. Germline V lookup: CDR1 MDHEN, CDR2 SYDVKM. With 6 bases removed from V and 6 bases from J, the gap between germline ends came to 14 bases. CDR3 length: 13 residues. The CDR3 loop reads CASRLPLGHGYTF. The CDR3 DNA reads as TGTGCCAGCAGACTCCCATTGGGCCATGGCTACACCTTC.